The rows below give T cell receptor beta chains drawn from one sample of a study of T-cell reconstitution after alpha-beta-depleted transplantation in children. One entry per CDR3 protein results from TCRdb running MiXCR on the PCR reads. Among 480,000 or so distinct CDR3 sequences listed, roughly a tenth were seen once. The sequences come from PBMCs, collected before TCRalphabeta/CD19-depleted stem cell transplant. These receptors all stem from a child aged 2 to 10 with inherited bone marrow failure, due to receive a stem cell transplant. Each CDR3 is given with its conserved first and last residue. A D gene is named only where the DNA matches it firmly. Some rows have no size entry. The others give once, few or many, or a class for an expanded clone.

J	V	length	size	D	CDR3	DNA
TRBJ2-1	TRBV4-1	14	many	-	CASSQEWDANEQFF	TGCGCCAGCAGCCAAGAATGGGATGCCAATGAGCAGTTCTTC
TRBJ1-4	TRBV5-6	13	many	-	CASSSRGSEKLFF	TGTGCCAGCAGCTCCCGGGGGAGCGAAAAACTGTTTTTT
TRBJ2-1	TRBV14	17	-	TRBD2	CASSQDFVGLADNEQFF	TGTGCCAGCAGCCAAGATTTCGTGGGACTAGCGGACAATGAGCAGTTCTTC
TRBJ2-1	TRBV20-1	11	many	-	CSADDYNEQFF	TGCAGTGCTGACGACTACAATGAGCAGTTCTTC
TRBJ1-2	TRBV5-4	15	many	TRBD1	CASSRMGQGAGGYTF	TGTGCCAGCAGCCGAATGGGACAGGGGGCAGGGGGCTACACCTTC
TRBJ2-1	TRBV24-1	16	many	TRBD2	CATSDPLAGVNNEQFF	TGTGCCACCAGTGATCCACTAGCGGGAGTAAACAATGAGCAGTTCTTC
TRBJ2-7	TRBV10-3	15	-	TRBD2	CAISESTSGSSELYF	TGTGCCATCAGTGAGTCGACTAGCGGGAGTTCCGAGCTGTACTTC
TRBJ2-3	TRBV6-1	16	few	TRBD1	CASRSTGAVGTDTQYF	TGTGCCAGCAGATCGACAGGGGCGGTGGGCACAGATACGCAGTATTTT
TRBJ2-1	TRBV4-3	16	-	-	CASSQDEGTSYNEQFF	TGCGCCAGCAGCCAAGATGAGGGAACCTCCTACAATGAGCAGTTCTTC
TRBJ2-5	TRBV10-3	15	-	TRBD2	CANSEPGLAQETQYF	TGTGCCAACAGTGAGCCGGGACTAGCGCAAGAGACCCAGTACTTC
TRBJ2-2	TRBV18	15	-	-	CASSPPGRGTGELFF	TGTGCCAGCTCACCACCGGGAAGGGGCACCGGGGAGCTGTTTTTT
TRBJ2-7	TRBV5-6	15	-	TRBD2	CASSPEREGRDEQYF	TGTGCCAGCAGCCCAGAGCGGGAGGGCCGAGACGAGCAGTACTTC
TRBJ2-1	TRBV27	13	-	-	CASSLKGYNDQFF	TGTGCCAGCAGTTTGAAGGGGTACAATGACCAGTTCTTC
TRBJ1-2	TRBV5-6	14	many	-	CASSLPGHFYGYTF	TGTGCCAGCAGCTTGCCAGGACACTTCTATGGCTACACCTTC
TRBJ2-1	TRBV4-2	15	many	-	CASSHRDGLYNEQFF	TGTGCCAGCAGCCACCGGGACGGCCTCTACAATGAGCAGTTCTTC
TRBJ2-1	TRBV7-2	14	few	-	CASSPDGLYNEQFF	TGTGCCAGCAGCCCGGACGGACTATACAATGAGCAGTTCTTC
TRBJ2-1	TRBV12-3/TRBV12-4	15	-	TRBD2	CASSPLAGVVGEQFF	TGTGCCAGCAGTCCCTTAGCGGGAGTGGTCGGTGAGCAGTTCTTC
TRBJ2-3	TRBV27	19	many	-	CASSLSTGSLAVITDTQYF	TGTGCCAGCAGTTTATCCACAGGGAGCCTAGCGGTGATCACAGATACGCAGTATTTT
TRBJ2-3	TRBV28	17	many	-	CASSLSGRVPSTDTQYF	TGTGCCAGCAGTTTATCCGGCAGGGTTCCTAGCACAGATACGCAGTATTTT
TRBJ2-5	TRBV6-5	14	many	-	CASSPRLGEETQYF	TGTGCCAGCAGTCCCCGACTAGGGGAAGAGACCCAGTACTTC
TRBJ2-3	TRBV19	17	-	TRBD2	CASSELAGGPGTDTQYF	TGTGCCAGTAGTGAACTAGCGGGAGGGCCTGGGACAGATACGCAGTATTTT
TRBJ2-1	TRBV10-3	15	-	TRBD2	CAISDLAGAYNEQFF	TGTGCCATCAGTGACCTAGCGGGAGCTTACAATGAGCAGTTCTTC
TRBJ1-1	TRBV28	13	many	-	CASSSTGNTEAFF	TGTGCCAGCAGCTCGACAGGGAACACTGAAGCTTTCTTT
TRBJ2-1	TRBV5-6	13	many	-	CASSLSYAHEQFF	TGTGCCAGCAGCTTGTCGTACGCCCATGAGCAGTTCTTC
TRBJ1-6	TRBV20-1	17	many	-	CSARQVPLSSYNSPLHF	TGCAGTGCTAGACAGGTTCCCTTGAGCTCCTATAATTCACCCCTCCACTTT
TRBJ1-2	TRBV9	14	-	-	CASSIIRGNYGYTF	TGTGCCAGCAGCATAATACGGGGGAACTATGGCTACACCTTC
TRBJ2-2	TRBV4-3	19	few	-	CASSHTSPRGEKNTGELFF	TGCGCCAGCAGCCACACCTCCCCGAGGGGAGAGAAAAACACCGGGGAGCTGTTTTTT
TRBJ2-1	TRBV12-3/TRBV12-4	14	many	TRBD1	CASSWDSSYNEQFF	TGTGCCAGCAGCTGGGACAGCTCTTACAATGAGCAGTTCTTC
TRBJ2-3	TRBV29-1	15	many	-	CSVENRPGATDTQYF	TGCAGCGTTGAAAACAGGCCTGGAGCAACAGATACGCAGTATTTT